This T cell receptor (beta chain) came from a study of blood T cell repertoires in COVID-19. Background on the study: Some COVID-19 samples were acute and others convalescent; all came from the United States, Italy and Spain. PBMCs, B-cell-depleted T cells, or T cells provided the cDNA or gDNA that made up the material.

Methods used by the authors: Estimates of nucleated cell counts were drawn from the amplification of reference gene primers. The data were produced by immunoSEQ multiplex PCR, yet TCRdb's version contains in-frame clones alone and is incomplete. The V and J calls and clone size are taken from that table; D and trimming were inferred from the DNA. The sample contains about 260,000 clones, approximately 89% of which appear only once. Trimming shortened V by 0 bases and J by 0 bases, and 9 bases separated the two germline ends. The CDR3 contains 17 residues. The germline V gene encodes CDR1 LNHNV and CDR2 YYDKDF (reference sequence).

The sample consisted of peripheral blood. This rearrangement joins TRBV15 to TRBJ2-6; the D is unclear. The source is a woman aged 70-85 years with COVID-19, enrolled during active disease. The CDR3 sequence is CATSRDTAFSGANVLTF. CDR3 nucleotide sequence: TGTGCCACCAGCAGAGATACAGCCTTCTCTGGGGCCAACGTCCTGACTTTC.